This TCR beta chain stems from a study of blood T cells in healthy people across ages. Study conclusions and caveats: Relative to aged donors, long-lived donors carried more naive CD4+ cells and displayed higher diversity. Naive T cell percentage showed a strong correlation with TCR beta diversity.

CDR1 is MNHNS and CDR2 is SASEGT in the germline V gene. Deletions cut 8 bases from V and 6 bases from J, with 14 bases between. This CDR3 is 13 amino acids long. A sample-barcoded 5' primer and a J-beta primer mix were used in a second PCR of roughly 7 to 11 cycles. A minimum of 2.5 million CDR3-containing paired-end reads was obtained for each sample. Each CDR3 protein gets one entry after TCRdb re-called the 5' RACE reads with MiXCR. The data show about 780,000 distinct CDR3 sequences, 62% seen once. Total RNA amounts of at least 5 micrograms were extracted per sample. Details on this clonotype: Its specificity is unknown.

This chain connects TRBV6-1 to TRBJ2-1; the D call may be TRBD1 or TRBD2 (6 bases each). The TCR was taken from a man aged 25 to 40 in good health. Material for sequencing was blood. CDR3 residues: CASAWGARNEQFF. In DNA, the CDR3 is TGTGCCAGCGCCTGGGGGGCGCGCAATGAGCAGTTCTTC.